The 3 T cell receptor beta chains reported below all come from one sample, sequenced in a study of beta chain features in type 1 diabetes. Reverse transcribing all isolated RNA meant expressed TCRB transcripts were sequenced. Repertoires were generated with immunoSEQ multiplex PCR, while TCRdb's copy carries only in-frame clones and drops some. The data contain under 900,000 clones, 17% of them singletons. Source material: naive CD4+ T cells from blood. These receptors all come from a woman aged 18-29 years in good health.

The chain links TRBV4-3 to TRBJ2-5, with 8 bases aligning to TRBD1. The CDR3 has 16 residues. J lost 4 bases, V lost 4 bases, and 11 bases had no gene match. The germline gives CDR1 LGHNA, CDR2 YSLEER. This CDR3 reads CASSRHPGQASETQYF. CDR3 coding DNA: TGCGCCAGCAGCCGACATCCGGGACAGGCGTCAGAGACCCAGTACTTC.

With regard to this clone: Other DNA sequences in this sample translate to the same CDR3. The J gene is TRBJ2-1, the V gene TRBV18, with TRBD2 matching 8 bases. The germline CDR1 and CDR2 sequences are KGHSH and LQKENI. This CDR3 is 15 amino acids long. V was clipped by 6 bases and J by 3 bases; unmatched bases: 7. CDR3 sequence: CASSLGLADYNEQFF. Here the CDR3 DNA reads TGTGCCAGCTCCCTCGGACTAGCCGACTACAATGAGCAGTTCTTC.

The chain links TRBV7-9 to TRBJ2-5; D remains unclear. Per germline, CDR1 SEHNR and CDR2 FQNEAQ (reference sequence). The V gene lost 0 bases and the J gene lost 3 bases, with 5 bases spanning the gap. The CDR3 totals 13 residues. This chain's CDR3 is CASSLAIEETQYF. The CDR3 DNA sequence: TGTGCCAGCAGCTTAGCTATAGAAGAGACCCAGTACTTC.